Each of the 30 T cell receptor beta chains below was sequenced from the same sample in a study of T cell responses to AZD1222 COVID-19 vaccine. Data came from immunoSEQ multiplex PCR; TCRdb stores just in-frame clones and leaves some out. The table lists 110,000 to 150,000 clones, 70% to 90% of them singletons, with about 8% in the top ten. Specimen: peripheral blood, collected on day 0 of AZD1222 vaccination. Receptor source: an adult in good health.

Remarks on this clone: The sample holds other DNA sequences that translate to the same CDR3. The CDR3 DNA reads TGTGCCAGCAGCGTCGGACAAATTAATTCACCCCTCCACTTT. Its protein is CASSVGQINSPLHF. The V call is TRBV9, the J call TRBJ1-6; D is possibly TRBD1 (5 bases). Trimming stripped 2 bases from V and 6 bases from J, with 9 bases between. Germline V gene data show CDR1 as SGDLS and CDR2 as YYNGEE. This CDR3 is built from 14 residues.

The chain links TRBV19 to TRBJ2-1; perhaps TRBD2 as D (6 bases). V lost 2 bases to trimming and J lost 4 bases, with 15 bases between them. The CDR3 consists of 16 residues. Germline-derived CDR1 and CDR2 are LNHDA and SQIVND (reference sequence). The CDR3 sequence: CASSIQRAGGYNEQFF. The CDR3 region has the DNA TGTGCCAGTAGTATACAGCGGGCTGGAGGGTACAATGAGCAGTTCTTC.

This clone was seen once. The chain joins TRBV6-5 to TRBJ2-3, with unresolved D. This CDR3 has 13 residues. Trimming shortened V by 7 bases and J by 5 bases, and 13 bases separated the two germline ends. Germline V gene lookup returns CDR1 MNHEY and CDR2 SVGAGI. This chain's CDR3 is CASTRTPIDTQYF. In DNA, the CDR3 is TGTGCCAGCACCCGGACCCCCATAGATACGCAGTATTTT.

Points on this clone: Distinct nucleotide sequences in the sample also encode this CDR3. V usage is TRBV7-9 and J usage is TRBJ1-6, with D unclear. The germline V and J ends were trimmed by 1 base and 7 bases, with 8 bases remaining between them. The germline V gene encodes CDR1 SEHNR and CDR2 FQNEAQ (reference sequence). The CDR3 is 14 amino acids. The CDR3 DNA reads as TGTGCCAGCAGCTTAGGGGCCGGGAATTCACCCCTCCACTTT. Translation: CASSLGAGNSPLHF.

The chain recombines TRBV2 with TRBJ2-3, with D perhaps TRBD2 (6 bases). Trimming left V 6 bases short and J 2 bases short, with 18 bases between. The germline V gene encodes CDR1 SNHLY and CDR2 FYNNEI. The CDR3 is 16 amino acids. CDR3 sequence (DNA): TGTGCCAGCAGCTCGACGGGAGTCGGAAACACAGATACGCAGTATTTT. This codes for CASSSTGVGNTDTQYF.

This sequence joins TRBV6-5 and TRBJ1-1; TRBD1 is a possible D gene (6 bases). This CDR3 has 15 residues. Trimming removed 5 bases from V and 4 bases from J, with 17 bases in between. Germline V gene lookup returns CDR1 MNHEY and CDR2 SVGAGI. CDR3 amino acids: CASSLRQGSPTEAFF. Here the CDR3 DNA reads TGTGCCAGCAGTCTTCGGCAGGGGTCTCCCACTGAAGCTTTCTTT.

The chain employs TRBV7-9 and TRBJ2-7; D may be TRBD1 or TRBD2 (5 bases each). CDR1 is SEHNR, CDR2 FQNEAQ, per germline (reference sequence). This CDR3 comprises 13 residues. The V end lost 1 base, the J end lost 5 bases, and 9 bases lay between the germline ends. The CDR3 bases are TGTGCCAGCAGCTTAGGGGGGATCGACGAGCAGTACTTC. Its protein is CASSLGGIDEQYF. Full variable domain (remainder filled in from reference TRBV7-9 and TRBJ2-7): DTGVSQNPRHKITKRGQNVTFRCDPISEHNRLYWYRQTLGQGPEFLTYFQNEAQLEKSRLLSDRFSAERPKGSFSTLEIQRTEQGDSAMYLCASSLGGIDEQYFGPGTRLTVT.

The genes are TRBV4-1 and TRBJ1-2, with D hard to call. The CDR3 runs to 14 residues. The germline gives CDR1 MGHRA, CDR2 YSYEKL. Trimming removed 2 bases from V and 4 bases from J, with 11 bases in between. CDR3 in amino acids: CASSQLPLGYGYTF. CDR3 DNA sequence: TGCGCCAGCAGCCAACTGCCGCTGGGCTATGGCTACACCTTC.

The rearrangement links TRBV7-9 to TRBJ2-5; no definite D call. V was pared by 1 base and J by 0 bases, with 12 bases between. The CDR3 consists of 16 residues. Looked up from germline, CDR1 is SEHNR and CDR2 is FQNEAQ (reference sequence). The CDR3 DNA follows: TGTGCCAGCAGCTTAGGGGTGTCCGAGGACCAAGAGACCCAGTACTTC. Its protein is CASSLGVSEDQETQYF.

The rearrangement links TRBV30 to TRBJ2-2, with a weak D call TRBD2 (6 bases). The V gene's germline CDR1 is GTSNPN and CDR2 SVGIG (reference sequence). Trimming cost V 0 bases and J 0 bases, with 14 bases left between them. The CDR3 has 17 amino acids. This chain's CDR3 is CAWSVRWRGSNTGELFF. As DNA, the CDR3 is TGTGCCTGGAGTGTACGATGGCGGGGTTCGAACACCGGGGAGCTGTTTTTT.

The chain combines TRBV27 with TRBJ2-3; 12 bases line up with TRBD2. The CDR3 totals 15 residues. V lost 4 bases to trimming and J lost 4 bases; unmatched junction nucleotides: 3. Germline V CDR1 and CDR2: MNHEY, SMNVEV (reference sequence). The CDR3 nucleotides read TGTGCCAGCAGTTGGGGACTAGCGGGTGCAGATACGCAGTATTTT. It codes for CASSWGLAGADTQYF.

This rearrangement joins TRBV6-6 to TRBJ2-1; 7 nucleotides match TRBD2. The J segment lost 0 bases and the V segment lost 9 bases, leaving 5 bases of the junction unmatched. The CDR3 contains 14 residues. Germline CDR1 is MNHNY and CDR2 is SVGAGI (reference sequence). In DNA, the CDR3 is TGTGCCAGTATATCTAGCGGCTCCTACAATGAGCAGTTCTTC. Its protein product is CASISSGSYNEQFF.

The J gene is TRBJ1-3, the V gene TRBV6-5, with 8 nucleotides matching TRBD1. Germline lookup yields CDR1 MNHEY and CDR2 SVGAGI. The CDR3 contains 15 residues. After removal of 5 bases from V and 1 base from J, the junction contained 4 bases not matched to a gene. CDR3: CASSRQGTSGNTIYF. CDR3 bases: TGTGCCAGCAGTAGACAGGGGACATCTGGAAACACCATATATTTT.

The V and J genes are TRBV25-1 and TRBJ1-2; 9 nucleotides align to TRBD1. V lost 6 bases to trimming and J lost 3 bases; unmatched junction nucleotides: 11. The germline V gene encodes CDR1 MGHDK and CDR2 SYGVNS. The CDR3 is 16 residues long. CDR3 in DNA: TGTGCCAGCAGCCCAGCACAGGGGGCGAGTGACTATGGCTACACCTTC. Protein sequence: CASSPAQGASDYGYTF.

About this clone itself: Mismatch with germline at one junction end may stem from a read error. The genes are TRBV5-4 and TRBJ2-1; 11 bases line up with TRBD1. The CDR3 consists of 15 residues. CDR1 and CDR2 from the germline V gene are SGHNT and YYREEE (reference sequence). In DNA, the CDR3 is TGTGCCAGCAACTTGGACAGGGGGCGCTACAATGAGCAGTTCTTC. It translates to CASNLDRGRYNEQFF. Based on the CDR3 plus reference TRBV5-4 and TRBJ2-1, the full variable domain is ETGVTQSPTHLIKTRGQQVTLRCSSQSGHNTVSWYQQALGQGPQFIFQYYREEENGRGNFPPRFSGLQFPNYSSELNVNALELDDSALYLCASNLDRGRYNEQFFGPGTRLTVL.

The V and J genes are TRBV19 and TRBJ1-1; 11 nucleotides align to TRBD1. There are 14 residues in the CDR3. The germline gives CDR1 LNHDA, CDR2 SQIVND (reference sequence). With 6 bases clipped from V and 3 bases from J, the junction kept 3 bases outside the gene matches. CDR3: CASRPGQGDTEAFF. The CDR3 region has the DNA TGTGCCAGTAGACCGGGACAGGGGGACACTGAAGCTTTCTTT.

This chain uses TRBV29-1 with TRBJ1-5; D unresolved. The CDR3 length is 13 residues. Germline V gene sequence: CDR1 SQVTM, CDR2 ANQGSEA. The V end lost 4 bases, the J end lost 7 bases, and 14 bases lay between the germline ends. The CDR3 here is CSVGAGAGQPQHF. The CDR3, as DNA: TGCAGCGTTGGGGCAGGAGCTGGCCAGCCCCAGCATTTT.

The chain is built from TRBV30 and TRBJ1-5, with D perhaps matching TRBD1 (6 bases). V was clipped by 5 bases and J by 0 bases, with 8 bases between them. The germline V gene has CDR1 GTSNPN and CDR2 SVGIG (reference sequence). CDR3 length: 13 amino acids. DNA for the CDR3: TGTGCCTGGGCAGGGGATAGCAATCAGCCCCAGCATTTT. This translates into CAWAGDSNQPQHF.

Comments on this clone: Other DNA sequences in this specimen translate into the identical CDR3. V is TRBV11-2 and J is TRBJ1-1; D not certain. CDR1 and CDR2 from the germline V gene are SGHAT and FQNNGV. The CDR3 has 14 residues. Trimming removed 5 bases at V and 1 base at J, with 11 bases between. Here the CDR3 DNA reads TGTGCCAGCAGCCTAGGAGGACCGAACACTGAAGCTTTCTTT. Protein: CASSLGGPNTEAFF.

The V gene is TRBV2, the J gene TRBJ1-4; TRBD1 matches at 11 bases. Trimming cost V 7 bases and J 5 bases; bases outside gene matches: 3. The CDR3 has 14 residues. Germline V lookup: CDR1 SNHLY, CDR2 FYNNEI. CDR3 amino acids: CASTRDRGNEKLFF. In nucleotides, the CDR3 is TGTGCCAGCACCCGGGACAGGGGGAATGAAAAACTGTTTTTT.

CDR3 coding DNA: TGTGCCAGCAGTTGGACAGACTCCTATGGCTACACCTTC. It yields the protein CASSWTDSYGYTF. The chain has TRBV27 and TRBJ1-2, with a weak D call TRBD1 (6 bases). Germline V gene data show CDR1 as MNHEY and CDR2 as SMNVEV (reference sequence). This CDR3 comprises 13 residues. The germline V and J ends were trimmed by 4 bases and 4 bases, with 10 bases remaining between them.

A word on this clone: One end of the junction is discordant with germline, which a read error may explain. CDR3 nucleotide sequence: TGTGCCAGCACCTTAGTATGGGTTGGGGGTGAGCAGTTCTTC. It codes for CASTLVWVGGEQFF. The chain couples TRBV7-9 to TRBJ2-1, with D tentatively TRBD1 or TRBD2 (5 bases each). The CDR3 is 14 amino acids. The germline CDR1 and CDR2 sequences are SEHNR and FQNEAQ (reference sequence).

V is TRBV10-3 and J is TRBJ1-3; TRBD1 might be the D (6 bases). Between the trimmed V and J ends, which lost 10 bases and 0 bases, there was a span of 16 bases. In germline, CDR1 is ENHRY, CDR2 SYGVKD. The CDR3 runs to 15 residues. This chain's CDR3 is CATGTGTNSGNTIYF. CDR3 bases: TGTGCCACGGGAACGGGGACAAACTCTGGAAACACCATATATTTT.

The gene calls are TRBV9 and TRBJ1-3, with a tentative D call TRBD1 (6 bases). The CDR3 sequence is 16 residues long. Trimming pared 3 bases from V and 0 bases from J, leaving 13 bases between. Germline CDR1 reads SGDLS; CDR2 reads YYNGEE. CDR3 nucleotides: TGTGCCAGCAGCGCGACAGGATTCCCCTCTGGAAACACCATATATTTT. Its translation is CASSATGFPSGNTIYF.

The chain joins TRBV5-8 to TRBJ1-5, with 7 nucleotides matching TRBD1. The CDR3 consists of 16 residues. The J segment lost 3 bases and the V segment lost 0 bases, leaving 6 bases of the junction unmatched. Germline CDR1 reads SGHTS; CDR2 reads YDEGEE. CDR3 nucleotide sequence: TGTGCCAGCAGCTTGGGTCTAGGGGGCCTCAATCAGCCCCAGCATTTT. Amino acids: CASSLGLGGLNQPQHF.

The rearrangement links TRBV4-2 to TRBJ2-7; 7 bases agree with TRBD2. The V gene end was trimmed by 3 bases and the J gene end by 4 bases; junction bases not matched to a gene: 6. From germline, CDR1 is LGHNA and CDR2 YNFKEQ. CDR3 length equals 14 residues. Written as DNA, the CDR3 is TGTGCCAGCAGCCAGGGGGGGGGACGGTACGAGCAGTACTTC. Its protein is CASSQGGGRYEQYF.

The J gene is TRBJ1-6, the V gene TRBV6-5; possibly TRBD1 for D (6 bases). Trimming pared 10 bases from V and 5 bases from J, leaving 12 bases between. CDR1 is MNHEY and CDR2 is SVGAGI in the germline V gene. The CDR3 length is 13 residues. The CDR3 protein is CAILGQHNSPLHF. CDR3 DNA sequence: TGTGCCATCTTAGGACAGCATAATTCACCCCTCCACTTT.

This clone was found once. The J gene is TRBJ1-1, the V gene TRBV18; TRBD1 matches 7 bases. The length of the CDR3 is 12 residues. The V and J ends lost 3 bases and 8 bases, in that order; junction bases with no gene match: 3. Germline CDR1 is KGHSH and CDR2 is LQKENI. CDR3 sequence reads: CASSPRQGEAFF. Written as DNA, the CDR3 is TGTGCCAGCTCACCTCGACAGGGAGAAGCTTTCTTT.

V usage is TRBV10-3 and J usage is TRBJ2-3; 12 bases match TRBD2. Germline V gene sequence: CDR1 ENHRY, CDR2 SYGVKD. CDR3 length: 17 residues. Trimming cost V 6 bases and J 2 bases; bases outside gene matches: 9. CDR3 nucleotides: TGTGCCATCAGCTTTGCCGGACTAGCGGGACCCACAGATACGCAGTATTTT. Protein sequence: CAISFAGLAGPTDTQYF.

The chain links TRBV3-1 (or the pseudogene TRBV3-2) to TRBJ1-5, with D unclear. Germline-derived CDR1 and CDR2 are LGHDT and YNNKEL (reference sequence). The CDR3 totals 13 residues. V lost 6 bases and J 7 bases, leaving 13 bases between the germline ends. In DNA form, the CDR3 reads TGTGCCAGCAGTCTAACGGAGAAACAGCCCCAGCATTTT. Translating gives CASSLTEKQPQHF.